These 18 T cell receptor beta chains share one sample of origin, sequenced in a study of blood T cell repertoires in COVID-19. Data came from immunoSEQ multiplex PCR; TCRdb stores just in-frame clones and leaves some out. Among 200,000 or so clones listed, 86% were seen once. Source material: PBMCs or T cells enriched from blood (not recorded which). These receptors all come from a middle-aged woman with acute COVID-19.

The chain couples TRBV4-1 to TRBJ1-4; no clear D gene. Germline CDR1 and CDR2: MGHRA and YSYEKL. V lost 4 bases and J lost 8, with 8 bases in between. The CDR3 totals 12 residues. The CDR3 spells CASSRAEEKLFF. CDR3 bases: TGCGCCAGCAGCCGAGCTGAAGAAAAACTGTTTTTT.

The chain combines TRBV19 with TRBJ1-3; 8 bases agree with TRBD1. There are 15 residues in the CDR3. J gave up 4 bases and V 2 bases, and 4 bases lay outside the gene matches. CDR1 is LNHDA, CDR2 SQIVND, per germline (reference sequence). CDR3 residues: CASSIQGAKGNTIYF. In nucleotides, the CDR3 is TGTGCCAGTAGTATACAGGGGGCGAAAGGAAACACCATATATTTT. The whole variable domain, filled in from reference TRBV19 and TRBJ1-3, reads DGGITQSPKYLFRKEGQNVTLSCEQNLNHDAMYWYRQDPGQGLRLIYYSQIVNDFQKGDIAEGYSVSREKKESFPLTVTSAQKNPTAFYLCASSIQGAKGNTIYFGEGSWLTVV.

V and J are TRBV18 and TRBJ1-1, with unresolved D. Trimming cost V 0 bases and J 7 bases, with 9 bases left between them. The V gene's germline CDR1 is KGHSH and CDR2 LQKENI. This CDR3 has 13 amino acids. CDR3 nucleotides: TGTGCCAGCTCACCACCGAACGGGGATGAAGCTTTCTTT. Its protein is CASSPPNGDEAFF.

Details on this clone: Other nucleotide sequences in the sample specify the same CDR3. This rearrangement joins TRBV29-1 to TRBJ1-1, with a weak D call TRBD1 (5 bases). Germline V gene lookup returns CDR1 SQVTM and CDR2 ANQGSEA. The V and J ends lost 4 bases and 0 bases respectively, with 9 bases between them. The CDR3 length is 13 residues. CDR3 protein: CSVVAGMNTEAFF. In DNA form, the CDR3 reads TGCAGCGTTGTCGCAGGGATGAACACTGAAGCTTTCTTT.

The V call is TRBV4-1, the J call TRBJ2-7, with D possibly matching TRBD1 (5 bases). The CDR3 sequence is 15 residues long. The germline V and J ends were trimmed by 0 bases and 3 bases, with 12 bases remaining between them. Looked up from germline, CDR1 is MGHRA and CDR2 is YSYEKL. CDR3 residues: CASSQDSSGFYEQYV. For the CDR3, the DNA is TGCGCCAGCAGCCAAGATAGCTCAGGGTTCTACGAGCAGTACGTC.

V gene TRBV6-5 combines with J gene TRBJ2-7, with 7 bases that match TRBD1. Trimming took 6 bases from V and 5 from J; bases not matched to a gene: 13. Per the germline V gene, CDR1 is MNHEY and CDR2 is SVGAGI. CDR3 length: 15 residues. The CDR3 sequence: CASSHSQTGWDEQYF. CDR3 nucleotide sequence: TGTGCCAGCAGCCACAGTCAGACAGGGTGGGACGAGCAGTACTTC.

The J gene is TRBJ1-2, the V gene TRBV5-1; D perhaps matches TRBD1 (5 bases). The V and J ends lost 1 base and 4 bases respectively, with 11 bases between them. From germline, CDR1 is SGHRS and CDR2 YFSETQ. The CDR3 loop spans 14 amino acids. Here the CDR3 DNA reads TGCGCCAGCAGCTTGTCCGGGGGGATCTATGGCTACACCTTC. Protein product: CASSLSGGIYGYTF.

This chain links TRBV27 with TRBJ2-7; the match to TRBD2 covers 7 bases. Trimming cost V 10 bases and J 1 base; bases outside gene matches: 16. Germline V lookup: CDR1 MNHEY, CDR2 SMNVEV (reference sequence). This CDR3 has 16 amino acids. The DNA for the CDR3 is TGTGCCACCAGAGGGGCCCGGCGGGGACTATCCTACGAGCAGTACTTC. Amino acid sequence: CATRGARRGLSYEQYF.

V usage is TRBV5-1 and J usage is TRBJ1-1; D may be TRBD1 (5 bases). Germline CDR1 SGHRS, CDR2 YFSETQ. The CDR3 length is 13 residues. Trimming pared 0 bases from V and 5 bases from J, leaving 8 bases between. For the CDR3, the DNA is TGCGCCAGCAGCTTGGTTCGGGGGACTGAAGCTTTCTTT. It codes for CASSLVRGTEAFF.

V and J are TRBV7-8 and TRBJ2-1; D call uncertain. V was shortened by 1 base and J by 6 bases, with 7 bases between the two germline ends. CDR3 length equals 13 residues. Looked up from germline, CDR1 is SGHVS and CDR2 is FQNEAQ. CDR3 sequence (DNA): TGTGCCAGCAGCTTAGTGGGCACCAATGAGCAGTTCTTC. The encoded protein is CASSLVGTNEQFF.

The CDR3 coding sequence is TGTGCCAGCAGCTTTGACAGGAACACTGAAGCTTTCTTT. Residues: CASSFDRNTEAFF. This chain connects TRBV5-8 to TRBJ1-1, with D possibly TRBD1 on 5 matching bases. CDR3 length equals 13 residues. Germline CDR1 is SGHTS and CDR2 is YDEGEE. V was trimmed by 2 bases and J by 1 base, leaving 6 bases between them.

The sample holds one count of this clone. This chain uses TRBV19 with TRBJ1-1; 8 nucleotides match TRBD1. This CDR3 has 14 residues. Per germline, CDR1 LNHDA and CDR2 SQIVND (reference sequence). Unmatched junction bases numbered 5, after V lost 8 bases and J lost 0 bases. The CDR3 loop is CASRPQGVNTEAFF. CDR3 sequence (DNA): TGTGCCAGTCGCCCACAGGGGGTGAACACTGAAGCTTTCTTT. Full variable domain (remainder filled in from reference TRBV19 and TRBJ1-1): DGGITQSPKYLFRKEGQNVTLSCEQNLNHDAMYWYRQDPGQGLRLIYYSQIVNDFQKGDIAEGYSVSREKKESFPLTVTSAQKNPTAFYLCASRPQGVNTEAFFGQGTRLTVV.

The V and J genes are TRBV18 and TRBJ2-1; 9 bases map to TRBD1. J gave up 8 bases and V 6 bases, and 8 bases lay outside the gene matches. There are 14 residues in the CDR3. Per the germline V gene, CDR1 is KGHSH and CDR2 is LQKENI. Written as DNA, the CDR3 is TGTGCCAGCTCCCCCCGGACAGGGGTCGATGAGCAGTTCTTC. Residues: CASSPRTGVDEQFF.

This clone was found a few times. The CDR3 here is CASSVGQGNTIYF. The CDR3 nucleotides read TGCGCCAGCAGCGTGGGACAGGGCAACACCATATATTTT. This chain connects TRBV5-1 to TRBJ1-3; 9 bases agree with TRBD1. Germline lookup yields CDR1 SGHRS and CDR2 YFSETQ. V trimming: 4 bases; J trimming: 7 bases; junction bases outside the gene matches: 3. This CDR3 has 13 residues.

The chain joins TRBV29-1 to TRBJ1-2, with a tentative D call TRBD1 (5 bases). V shed 7 bases and J shed 2 bases, with 14 bases lying between them. Germline CDR1 is SQVTM and CDR2 is ANQGSEA. The CDR3 has 13 residues. This chain's CDR3 is CSASTRGNYGYTF. Here the CDR3 DNA reads TGCAGCGCTTCGACCCGGGGGAACTATGGCTACACCTTC.

V gene TRBV4-1 combines with J gene TRBJ2-5; D gene uncertain. Trimming took off 1 base at V and 2 bases at J, with 11 bases between the two ends. Germline lookup yields CDR1 MGHRA and CDR2 YSYEKL. CDR3 length equals 15 residues. The CDR3 DNA follows: TGCGCCAGCAGCCAAGTTGGAACAGCTCAAGAGACCCAGTACTTC. This translates into CASSQVGTAQETQYF.

CDR3 nucleotide sequence: TGCGCCAGCAGCAAACAGACCGGGACAGGGCGAGATACGCAGTATTTT. Protein: CASSKQTGTGRDTQYF. This sequence joins TRBV5-1 and TRBJ2-3; 9 nucleotides line up with TRBD1. Germline V gene data show CDR1 as SGHRS and CDR2 as YFSETQ. The CDR3 is 16 residues long. The ends lost 4 bases at V and 5 bases at J; junction bases unmatched: 11.

The chain uses TRBV11-2 and TRBJ2-2, with D uncertain. CDR3 length: 14 residues. Germline loops: CDR1 SGHAT, CDR2 FQNNGV. The V and J ends lost 6 bases and 0 bases respectively, with 8 bases between them. CDR3 bases: TGTGCCAGCAGTCTCCCAGCGAACACCGGGGAGCTGTTTTTT. The encoded protein is CASSLPANTGELFF. The entire variable domain, with the rest obtained from reference TRBV11-2 and TRBJ2-2, is as follows: EAGVAQSPRYKIIEKRQSVAFWCNPISGHATLYWYQQILGQGPKLLIQFQNNGVVDDSQLPKDRFSAERLKGVDSTLKIQPAKLEDSAVYLCASSLPANTGELFFGEGSRLTVL.